This T cell receptor beta chain was identified in a study of OX40 agonist ivuxolimab in advanced cancers. Some clones are missing from TCRdb's copy, which holds only in-frame ones; the method was immunoSEQ multiplex PCR. This table has 45,000 to 60,000 clones, about 87% appearing once. Trimming stripped 4 bases from V and 1 base from J, with 8 bases between. Germline V gene sequence: CDR1 SGDLS, CDR2 YYNGEE. CDR3 size: 13 residues. Sequenced here: CD4+ or CD8+ T cells sorted from blood, sampled in a trial of the OX40 agonist ivuxolimab. The genes are TRBV9 and TRBJ1-1; no firm D call. The sequence came from an adult with an advanced solid tumor such as melanoma, head and neck, liver or kidney cancer. The CDR3 loop reads CASSPSENTEAFF. The DNA of the CDR3 is TGTGCCAGCAGCCCATCAGAGAACACTGAAGCTTTCTTT.